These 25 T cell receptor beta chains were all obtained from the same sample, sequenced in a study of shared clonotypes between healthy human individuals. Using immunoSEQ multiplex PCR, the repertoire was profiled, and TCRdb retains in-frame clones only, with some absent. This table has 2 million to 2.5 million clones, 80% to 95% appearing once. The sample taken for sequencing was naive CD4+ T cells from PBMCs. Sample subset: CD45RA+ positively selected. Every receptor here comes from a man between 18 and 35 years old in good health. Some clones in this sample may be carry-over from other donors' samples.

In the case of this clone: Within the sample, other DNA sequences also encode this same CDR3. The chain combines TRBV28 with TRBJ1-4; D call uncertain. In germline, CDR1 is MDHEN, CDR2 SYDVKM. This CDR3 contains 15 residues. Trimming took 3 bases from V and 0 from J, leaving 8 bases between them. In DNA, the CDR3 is TGTGCCAGCAGTTTGTCAGGTGCAACTAATGAAAAACTGTTTTTT. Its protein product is CASSLSGATNEKLFF.

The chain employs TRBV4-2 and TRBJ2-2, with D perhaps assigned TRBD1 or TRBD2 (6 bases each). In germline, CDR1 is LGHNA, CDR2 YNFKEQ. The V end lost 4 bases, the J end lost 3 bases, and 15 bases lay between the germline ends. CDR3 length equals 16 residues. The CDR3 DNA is TGTGCCAGCAGCCTAAAAGGGGGGCATTACACCGGGGAGCTGTTTTTT. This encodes CASSLKGGHYTGELFF.

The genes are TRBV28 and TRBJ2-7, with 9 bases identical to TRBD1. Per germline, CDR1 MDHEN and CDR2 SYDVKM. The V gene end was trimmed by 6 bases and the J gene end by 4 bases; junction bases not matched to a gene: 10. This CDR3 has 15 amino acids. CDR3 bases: TGTGCCAGCAGAGAACAGGGGGCGCAAGGTTACGAGCAGTACTTC. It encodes CASREQGAQGYEQYF.

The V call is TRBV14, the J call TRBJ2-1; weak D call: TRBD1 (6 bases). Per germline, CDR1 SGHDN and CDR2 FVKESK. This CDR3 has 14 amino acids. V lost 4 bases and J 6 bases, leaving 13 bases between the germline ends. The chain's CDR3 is CASSLPGTFNEQFF. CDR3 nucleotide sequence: TGTGCCAGCAGCCTCCCCGGGACATTCAATGAGCAGTTCTTC.

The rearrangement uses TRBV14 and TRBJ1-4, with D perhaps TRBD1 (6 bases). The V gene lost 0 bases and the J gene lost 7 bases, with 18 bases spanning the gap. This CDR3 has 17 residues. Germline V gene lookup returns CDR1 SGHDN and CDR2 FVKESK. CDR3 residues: CASSQDHGNRASEKLFF. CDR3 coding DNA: TGTGCCAGCAGCCAAGACCATGGTAACAGGGCGAGTGAAAAACTGTTTTTT.

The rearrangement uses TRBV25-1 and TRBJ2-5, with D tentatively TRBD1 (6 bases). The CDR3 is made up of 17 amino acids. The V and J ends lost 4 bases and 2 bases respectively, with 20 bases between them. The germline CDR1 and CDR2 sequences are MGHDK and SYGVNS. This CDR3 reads CASSVTVRGKRQETQYF. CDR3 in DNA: TGTGCCAGCAGTGTTACAGTGAGGGGGAAAAGGCAAGAGACCCAGTACTTC.

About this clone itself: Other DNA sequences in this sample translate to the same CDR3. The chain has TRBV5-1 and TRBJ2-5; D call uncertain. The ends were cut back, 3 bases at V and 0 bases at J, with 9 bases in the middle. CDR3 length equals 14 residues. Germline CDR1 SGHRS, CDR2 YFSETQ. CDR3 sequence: CASSSLGYQETQYF. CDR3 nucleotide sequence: TGCGCCAGCAGCTCGCTAGGCTACCAAGAGACCCAGTACTTC. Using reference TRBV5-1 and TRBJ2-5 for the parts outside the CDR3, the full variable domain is KAGVTQTPRYLIKTRGQQVTLSCSPISGHRSVSWYQQTPGQGLQFLFEYFSETQRNKGNFPGRFSGRQFSNSRSEMNVSTLELGDSALYLCASSSLGYQETQYFGPGTRLLVL.

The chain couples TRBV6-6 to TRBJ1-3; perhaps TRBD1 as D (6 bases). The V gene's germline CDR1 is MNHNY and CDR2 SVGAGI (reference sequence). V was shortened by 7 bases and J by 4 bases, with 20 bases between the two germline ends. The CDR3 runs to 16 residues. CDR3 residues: CASTEGGAVGGNTIYF. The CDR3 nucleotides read TGTGCCAGCACCGAGGGGGGGGCGGTGGGAGGAAACACCATATATTTT.

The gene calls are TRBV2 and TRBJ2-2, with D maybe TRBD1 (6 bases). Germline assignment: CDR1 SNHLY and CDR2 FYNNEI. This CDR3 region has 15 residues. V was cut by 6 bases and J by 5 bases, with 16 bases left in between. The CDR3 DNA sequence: TGTGCCAGCAGCAATCAGGGGTCCCCAACCGGGGAGCTGTTTTTT. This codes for CASSNQGSPTGELFF. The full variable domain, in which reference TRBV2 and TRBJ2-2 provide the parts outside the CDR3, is EPEVTQTPSHQVTQMGQEVILRCVPISNHLYFYWYRQILGQKVEFLVSFYNNEISEKSEIFDDQFSVERPDGSNFTLKIRSTKLEDSAMYFCASSNQGSPTGELFFGEGSRLTVL.

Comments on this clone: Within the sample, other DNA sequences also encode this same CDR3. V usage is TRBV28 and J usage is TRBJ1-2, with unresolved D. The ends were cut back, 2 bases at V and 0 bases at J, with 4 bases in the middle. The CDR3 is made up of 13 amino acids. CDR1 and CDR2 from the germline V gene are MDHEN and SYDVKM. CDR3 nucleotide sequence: TGTGCCAGCAGTTTAGGCACTAACTATGGCTACACCTTC. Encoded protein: CASSLGTNYGYTF.

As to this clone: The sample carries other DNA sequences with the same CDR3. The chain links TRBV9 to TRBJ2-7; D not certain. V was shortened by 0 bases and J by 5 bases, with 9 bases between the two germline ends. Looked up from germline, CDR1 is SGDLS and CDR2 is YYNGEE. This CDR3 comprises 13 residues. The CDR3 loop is CASSVDPGDEQYF. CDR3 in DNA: TGTGCCAGCAGCGTAGACCCCGGTGACGAGCAGTACTTC.

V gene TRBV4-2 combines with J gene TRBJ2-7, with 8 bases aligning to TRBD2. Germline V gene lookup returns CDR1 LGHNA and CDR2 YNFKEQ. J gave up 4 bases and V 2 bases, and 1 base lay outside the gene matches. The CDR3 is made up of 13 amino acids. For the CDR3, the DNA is TGTGCCAGCAGCCAACTAGCGGGTTACGAGCAGTACTTC. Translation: CASSQLAGYEQYF.

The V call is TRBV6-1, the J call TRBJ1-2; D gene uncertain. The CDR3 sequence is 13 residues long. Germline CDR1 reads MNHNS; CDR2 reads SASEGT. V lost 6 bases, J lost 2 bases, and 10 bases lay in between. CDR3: CASRLDRNYGYTF. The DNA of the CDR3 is TGTGCCAGCAGACTCGACCGAAACTATGGCTACACCTTC.

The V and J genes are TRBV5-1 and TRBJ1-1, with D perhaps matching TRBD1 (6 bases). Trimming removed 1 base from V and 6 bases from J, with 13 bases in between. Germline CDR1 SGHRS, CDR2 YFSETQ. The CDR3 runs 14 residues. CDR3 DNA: TGCGCCAGCAGCTTGCTATCGGACAGCCCTGAAGCTTTCTTT. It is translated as CASSLLSDSPEAFF.

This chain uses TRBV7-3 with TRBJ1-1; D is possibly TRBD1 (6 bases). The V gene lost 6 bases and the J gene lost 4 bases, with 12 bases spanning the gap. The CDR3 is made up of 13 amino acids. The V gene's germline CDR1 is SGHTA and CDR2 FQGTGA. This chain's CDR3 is CASSQGGSTEAFF. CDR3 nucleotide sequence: TGTGCCAGCAGTCAAGGGGGGAGCACTGAAGCTTTCTTT. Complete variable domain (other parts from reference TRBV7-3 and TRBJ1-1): GAGVSQTPSNKVTEKGKYVELRCDPISGHTALYWYRQSLGQGPEFLIYFQGTGAADDSGLPNDRFFAVRPEGSVSTLKIQRTERGDSAVYLCASSQGGSTEAFFGQGTRLTVV.

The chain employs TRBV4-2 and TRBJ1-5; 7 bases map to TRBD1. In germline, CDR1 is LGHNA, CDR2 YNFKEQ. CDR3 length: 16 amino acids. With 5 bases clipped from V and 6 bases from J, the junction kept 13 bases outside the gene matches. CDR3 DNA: TGTGCCAGCAGCGGGACGTCCGCAGACAGGGCTCAGCCCCAGCATTTT. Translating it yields CASSGTSADRAQPQHF.

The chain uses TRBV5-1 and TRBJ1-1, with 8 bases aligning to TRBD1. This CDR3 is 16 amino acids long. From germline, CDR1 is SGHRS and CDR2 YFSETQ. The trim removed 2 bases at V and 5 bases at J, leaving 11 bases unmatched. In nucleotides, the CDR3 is TGCGCCAGCAGCTTACGGACAGGGAGGATCGGAACTGAAGCTTTCTTT. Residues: CASSLRTGRIGTEAFF. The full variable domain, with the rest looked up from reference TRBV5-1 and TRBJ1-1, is KAGVTQTPRYLIKTRGQQVTLSCSPISGHRSVSWYQQTPGQGLQFLFEYFSETQRNKGNFPGRFSGRQFSNSRSEMNVSTLELGDSALYLCASSLRTGRIGTEAFFGQGTRLTVV.

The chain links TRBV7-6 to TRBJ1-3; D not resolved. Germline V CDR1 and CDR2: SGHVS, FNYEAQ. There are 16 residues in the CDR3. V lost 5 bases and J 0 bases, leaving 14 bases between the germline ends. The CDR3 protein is CASSPHPSSSGNTIYF. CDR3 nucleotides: TGTGCCAGCAGCCCACACCCCTCGTCCTCTGGAAACACCATATATTTT.

The CDR3 is CSVEADIPYEQYF. CDR3 DNA: TGCAGCGTTGAAGCGGACATTCCCTACGAGCAGTACTTC. J is TRBJ2-7 and V is TRBV29-1; weak D call: TRBD1 (5 bases). CDR1 SQVTM and CDR2 ANQGSEA come from the germline V gene. This CDR3 has 13 amino acids. V shed 1 base and J shed 2 bases, with 9 bases lying between them.

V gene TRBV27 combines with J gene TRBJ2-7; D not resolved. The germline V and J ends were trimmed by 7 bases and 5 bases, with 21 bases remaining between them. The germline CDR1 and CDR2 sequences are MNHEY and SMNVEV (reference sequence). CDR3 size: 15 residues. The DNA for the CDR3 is TGTGCCAGCACCCTAAGGGCAGAAGTCGATAACGAGCAGTACTTC. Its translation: CASTLRAEVDNEQYF.

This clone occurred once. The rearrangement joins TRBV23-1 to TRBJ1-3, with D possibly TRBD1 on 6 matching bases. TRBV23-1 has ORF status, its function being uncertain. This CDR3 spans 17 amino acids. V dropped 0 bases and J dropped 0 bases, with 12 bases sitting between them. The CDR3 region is CASSQSRGPGSGNTIYF. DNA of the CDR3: TGCGCCAGCAGTCAATCGCGGGGGCCGGGCTCTGGAAACACCATATATTTT.

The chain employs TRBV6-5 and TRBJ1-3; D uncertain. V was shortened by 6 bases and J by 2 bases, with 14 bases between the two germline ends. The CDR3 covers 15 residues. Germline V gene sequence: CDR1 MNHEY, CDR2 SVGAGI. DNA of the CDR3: TGTGCCAGCAGCCCCGGGTGGGGAGCTGGAAACACCATATATTTT. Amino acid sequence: CASSPGWGAGNTIYF.

CDR3 sequence reads: CASTSRGVSYNEQFF. CDR3 coding DNA: TGTGCCAGCACCTCCAGAGGTGTCTCCTACAATGAGCAGTTCTTC. The rearrangement links TRBV6-5 to TRBJ2-1; D uncertain. The CDR3 is 15 residues long. Germline V CDR1 and CDR2: MNHEY, SVGAGI. The V end lost 7 bases, the J end lost 0 bases, and 13 bases lay between the germline ends.

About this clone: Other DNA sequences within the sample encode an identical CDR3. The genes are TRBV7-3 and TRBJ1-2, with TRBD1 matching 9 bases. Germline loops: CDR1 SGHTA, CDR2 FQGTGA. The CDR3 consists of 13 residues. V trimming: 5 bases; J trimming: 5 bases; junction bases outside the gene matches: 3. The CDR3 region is CASSTGQGYGYTF. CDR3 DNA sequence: TGTGCCAGCAGCACCGGACAGGGGTATGGCTACACCTTC.

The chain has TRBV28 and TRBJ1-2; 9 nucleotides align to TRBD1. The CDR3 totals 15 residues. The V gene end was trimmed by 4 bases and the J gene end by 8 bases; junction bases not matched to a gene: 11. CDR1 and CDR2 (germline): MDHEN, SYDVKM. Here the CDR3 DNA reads TGTGCCAGCAGTTCAACCGGGACAGGGACGGGCGGCTACACCTTC. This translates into CASSSTGTGTGGYTF.